The text below deals with one TCR beta chain. Its target antigen remains unknown. Nothing much larger sits one base from this clone, and base qualities are not available. Sample treatment or condition, as interpreted from the label and publication: suppressive antiretroviral therapy. Lysates of CMV-infected fibroblasts at about 11 ug/mL were used to stimulate the cells. Memory CD4+ T cells that did not respond, being CD40L-negative, CD69-negative and CD45RO-high, were sorted as memory populations depleted of antigen-responding cells. HIV-1-infected adults in whom suppressive ART had been started during chronic infection were enrolled as participants. Participants had undetectable plasma HIV-1 RNA below 50 copies/mL for at least 4 years. To be included, participants needed a CD4+ T cell count above 400 cells/uL and a positive CMV serology. Before stimulation, PBMCs were isolated using density centrifugation and then depleted of CD8+ T cells. Stimulation of CD8-depleted PBMCs was carried out for 15 to 20 hours with anti-CD28/CD49d costimulation, CD40-blocking antibody and enfuvirtide, to prevent new infections. Cells were sorted on a Beckman Coulter MoFlo Legacy or XDP sorter, with propidium iodide excluding dead cells. Genomic DNA was extracted using the QIAamp DNA Mini Kit for samples with more than one million cells and using the Quick-DNA Microprep Kit for all other samples.

The sample originates from a study of persistence of HIV-infected CD4 T cells (TCRdb year 2020). About the full investigation: CMV- and HIV-1 Gag-responding CD4+ T cells were isolated from ART-treated individuals so that antigen-driven clonal expansion of HIV-1-infected cells could be examined. The median time participants had been on suppressive ART was 8 to 9 years. Apart from a couple of participants who underwent leukapheresis at a single time point, peripheral blood samples of up to 180 mL were collected from participants at multiple time points. In the cross-participant TCR cluster analysis, roughly 8 participants were included for CMV and roughly seven participants were included for Gag. The clonality of all cells in each sorted population was measured by TCRbeta sequencing, and the clonality of infected cells was measured by proviral sequencing.

Results and caveats for the whole study, not just this receptor: Within the same sorted populations, TCR oligoclonality correlated with proviral oligoclonality. Significantly lower TCRbeta richness was observed in CMV- and Gag-responding cells than in anti-CD3/anti-CD28-responding cells, and higher oligoclonality was observed in CMV-responding cells than in CD3/CD28-stimulated and Gag-responding cells. The study involved few individuals and tested only a limited range of antigens. Bulk TCR analyses could not be limited to the rare CMV-responding cells that actually contained HIV-1 proviruses. Degenerate expanded CDR3beta sequences were enriched in antigen-responding cells, suggesting convergent selection of CD4+ responses to CMV and Gag.

Including the terminal cysteine and phenylalanine, the CDR3 comprises 13 residues. The kept DNA is CDR3 alone, 39 bases in frame from the first base. A distance of 10 bases separates the germline ends of V and J, which lose 5 bases and 2 bases respectively. The immunoSEQ hsTCRB assay version 4, run in survey mode, was used to sequence TCRbeta repertoires from genomic DNA. For TCRbeta sequencing, genomic DNA was diluted to around 9.7 ng/uL, with up to about 1 ug used per sample. In the paper's pipeline: TCRbeta data analysis was done in ImmunoSeq Analyzer 3.0, and diversity was calculated on productive nucleotide rearrangements. Using the Immunarch R package, the improved Chao index served to estimate lower-bound TCR diversity and the Gini coefficient served to estimate clonality. Different nucleotide rearrangements encoding the same CDR3beta amino acid sequence were counted as distinct clonotypes. TCRbeta sequences significantly enriched in antigen-responding cells relative to anti-CD3/anti-CD28-activated cells were identified by differential abundance analysis. TCRs were clustered by predicted peptide-MHC specificity with GLIPH2, both within individual participants and across merged participant data sets. Drawn from immuneACCESS, this table holds only the in-frame rearrangements with V and J called that TCRdb kept. Clones are partly lost; checked studies trace under half to an unresolved V gene and leave the rest unexplained. V, J and clone size are those of that table, while D and trimming were read from the DNA. The sample includes more than 45,000 clones, with about 80% observed a single time. Clones ranked in the top ten supply under 3.5% of the sample.

Here the sequenced sample was CD4+ T cells sorted from PBMCs after approximately 19-hour stimulation, taken from a patient who received antiretroviral therapy. In light of the paper, this sample's cell subset or site label describes: CD40L-CD69- CD45RO-high memory CD4 T cells not responding to CMV lysate. The receptor chain draws on TRBV12-3 or TRBV12-4 and TRBJ2-7; a confident D gene designation cannot be given. The receptor comes from an adult man with HIV who was CMV-seropositive. The nucleotide sequence is TGTGCCAGCAGTCAAATGGGTCCCTACGAGCAGTACTTC. The resulting protein is CASSQMGPYEQYF.